This entry concerns a single T cell receptor (beta chain). Its antigen is unknown. This sample was taken from a study of T-cell memory formation after mild COVID-19. In the study overall: For the most part, TCR clusters were specific to one donor. Study results and limitations: Second-wave clones with a day 37 peak had unconfirmed SARS-CoV-2 specificity. Researchers found some responding clones in pre-infection memory, a sign that cross-reactive memory joined. Clones contracting over day 15 to 85 were CD4/CD8 balanced, with later expanders leaning CD4+.

TCRdb ran MiXCR on the 5' RACE reads and lists one entry per CDR3 protein. The sample includes 300,000 to 400,000 distinct CDR3 sequences, approximately 27% of them seen just once. J was trimmed by 6 bases and V by 5 bases; bases with no gene match: 11. CDR3 length: 15 residues. The sequenced sample consisted of PBMCs or a T cell subset sorted from them (not recorded which). The source of this sequence is an adult woman who had mild COVID-19 (a few samples of this study predate the infection). Cell type and time point are not known. The chain combines TRBV12-3 or TRBV12-4 with TRBJ2-5; TRBD1 agrees at 8 bases. CDR3 bases: TGTGCCAGCAGTCGGGGACAGGAGATTGTGAAGACCCAGTACTTC. Translation gives CASSRGQEIVKTQYF.